This T cell receptor beta chain was obtained from a study of beta chain features in type 1 diabetes. Study-level findings and limits: Within patients, naive, central memory and Treg TCRB repertoires seemed more similar than within healthy donors. TCRB CDR3 length was moderately but significantly reduced in all four CD4+ subsets of Type 1 diabetes patients.

TCRB transcripts that were expressed got sequenced, as all of the isolated RNA had been reverse transcribed. Using immunoSEQ multiplex PCR, the repertoire was profiled, and TCRdb retains in-frame clones only, with some absent. The table records approximately 170,000 clones, less than 10% of them present only once. CDR3 length equals 13 residues. Looked up from germline, CDR1 is GTSNPN and CDR2 is SVGIG (reference sequence). J lost 9 bases, V lost 2 bases, and 6 bases had no gene match. This clone was seen a few times. Its specificity is not known. This receptor was obtained from a man aged 18 to 29 with type 1 diabetes. What was sequenced was central memory CD4+ T cells from blood. The chain recombines TRBV30 with TRBJ1-2; 10 bases line up with TRBD1. The DNA for the CDR3 is TGTGCCTGGAGTCGGGACAGGGGAAGAAGCTACACCTTC. Translating gives CAWSRDRGRSYTF.